This TCR beta chain was observed in a study of esophageal squamous cell carcinoma under preoperative chemotherapy. About the research overall: TCR repertoires were profiled from both peripheral blood T cells and tumor-infiltrating lymphocytes.

About this clonotype: Its antigen is currently unknown. The junction departs from the called germline gene at one end, perhaps through a read error.

From germline, CDR1 is SGHTA and CDR2 FQGNSA. The CDR3 extends over 17 amino acids. Study conclusions and caveats: After chemotherapy, TCR diversity rose significantly in peripheral T cells but not in tumor-infiltrating lymphocytes.

Time point denoted: after preoperative PTX-NDP chemotherapy. Patients received paclitaxel-nedaplatin as preoperative chemotherapy before surgery. TCRdb re-called the PCR reads with MiXCR, one entry per CDR3 protein. The profile covers 30,000 to 35,000 distinct CDR3 sequences, with under 60% appearing a single time and roughly 23% taken by the ten largest. This chain links TRBV7-2 with TRBJ2-2, with D tentatively TRBD1 (6 bases). The biological material was taken from a patient given preoperative chemotherapy. This clonotype originated in a human donor with esophageal squamous cell carcinoma. The donor label of this sample is uncertain. In DNA form, the CDR3 reads TGTGCCAGCAGCTTGGGGGCCGGGGCCGTGAGCACAGATAAGCTGTATTTT. Encoded protein: CASSLGAGAVSTDKLYF.